Below are 27 T cell receptor beta chains sequenced from a single sample in a study of T cell responses to AZD1222 COVID-19 vaccine (dated by TCRdb to the early 2020s). Libraries came from the immunoSEQ multiplex PCR assay. TCRdb obtained this table from immuneACCESS and retained in-frame rearrangements with V and J assigned. These tables miss some clones; where compared with another copy, unresolved V genes account for less than half of the shortfall, and the remainder is unexplained. Present in this sample are some 150,000 clones, roughly 91% of which were seen just once. The ten largest clones take up approximately 2.1% of the sample. The time point label, read with the paper, signifies: baseline before first vaccination. The input for sequencing was peripheral blood, taken on day 0 of AZD1222 vaccination. These receptors all stem from an adult in good health.

The rearrangement joins TRBV21-1 to TRBJ1-1; no DNA check was done on the table's D call, TRBD1. TRBV21-1 is reported as a pseudogene. The CDR3 loop spans 14 amino acids. The CDR3 coding sequence is TGTGCCAGCAGCAAATACAGGGAGAACACTGAAGCTTTCTTT. Translated, it gives CASSKYRENTEAFF.

The chain uses TRBV6-5 and TRBJ1-2, with a tentative D call TRBD1 (5 bases). Trimming took 8 bases from V and 4 from J, leaving 11 bases between them. The CDR3 contains 12 residues. Germline CDR1 and CDR2: MNHEY and SVGAGI. CDR3 loop: CASLGGGYGYTF. CDR3 coding DNA: TGTGCCAGCCTGGGGGGGGGCTATGGCTACACCTTC.

The V gene is TRBV7-9, the J gene TRBJ1-4; TRBD1 might be the D (5 bases). The germline gives CDR1 SEHNR, CDR2 FQNEAQ (reference sequence). Trimming took 2 bases from V and 2 from J, leaving 9 bases between them. The CDR3 is made up of 15 amino acids. As DNA, the CDR3 is TGTGCCAGCAGCTTAAGGGGTGCTACTAATGAAAAACTGTTTTTT. It encodes CASSLRGATNEKLFF.

This rearrangement joins TRBV19 to TRBJ2-1, with D perhaps TRBD1 or TRBD2 (6 bases each). This CDR3 has 16 residues. Germline-derived CDR1 and CDR2 are LNHDA and SQIVND (reference sequence). V gave up 4 bases and J gave up 7 bases, with 20 bases separating them. CDR3 coding DNA: TGTGCCAGTAGTAAAAACAAATTTCCGGGGGCGAATGAGCAGTTCTTC. Translating gives CASSKNKFPGANEQFF.

The chain employs TRBV23-1 and TRBJ1-1; D is unresolved. TRBV23-1 is given ORF status, its function remaining uncertain. V was clipped by 6 bases and J by 6 bases, with 8 bases between them. The CDR3 is 11 amino acids. The CDR3 DNA is TGCGCCAGCAGGCCGAGTCCTGAAGCTTTCTTT. Residues: CASRPSPEAFF.

Concerning this clone itself: This CDR3 is also generated by other DNA sequences in the sample. The chain is built from TRBV9 and TRBJ1-6; D is unclear. V was clipped by 0 bases and J by 0 bases, with 4 bases between them. Per the germline V gene, CDR1 is SGDLS and CDR2 is YYNGEE. The CDR3 is 15 amino acids. This chain's CDR3 is CASSVGSSYNSPLHF. The CDR3 DNA sequence: TGTGCCAGCAGCGTAGGCAGCTCCTATAATTCACCCCTCCACTTT.

V is TRBV7-3 and J is TRBJ2-1; 15 positions match TRBD2. With 5 bases clipped from V and 8 bases from J, the junction kept 4 bases outside the gene matches. The CDR3 totals 15 residues. Germline CDR1 is SGHTA and CDR2 is FQGTGA. The CDR3 DNA is TGTGCCAGCAGCGGGGGGACTAGCGGGAGGTATGAGCAGTTCTTC. Its translation is CASSGGTSGRYEQFF.

This chain connects TRBV27 to TRBJ2-1, with TRBD2 identical over 10 bases. V was clipped by 8 bases and J by 9 bases; unmatched bases: 19. Per the germline V gene, CDR1 is MNHEY and CDR2 is SMNVEV (reference sequence). The CDR3 sequence is 17 residues long. CDR3 in DNA: TGTGCCAGCTTAACGCGGGGAAAGCGGGGGGGAAATGCTGAGCAGTTCTTC. This encodes CASLTRGKRGGNAEQFF.

V gene TRBV9 combines with J gene TRBJ1-2, with 7 positions matching TRBD1. Germline V CDR1 and CDR2: SGDLS, YYNGEE. The length of the CDR3 is 15 residues. Trimming cost V 3 bases and J 6 bases; bases outside gene matches: 11. CDR3 DNA: TGTGCCAGCAGCGCCAACTTAGACAGGGTCAATGGCTACACCTTC. This sequence encodes CASSANLDRVNGYTF.

This clone was detected once. The genes are TRBV30 and TRBJ1-3; D call uncertain. Trimming removed 7 bases at V and 0 bases at J, with 13 bases between. The germline V gene has CDR1 GTSNPN and CDR2 SVGIG (reference sequence). The length of the CDR3 is 14 residues. In nucleotides, the CDR3 is TGTGCCTCGAGAGGGATTAGCTCTGGAAACACCATATATTTT. This translates into CASRGISSGNTIYF.

CDR3 in amino acids: CATSRAGPEEKLFF. The CDR3 DNA follows: TGTGCCACCAGCAGAGCGGGCCCGGAGGAAAAACTGTTTTTT. The rearrangement joins TRBV15 to TRBJ1-4; D unclear. From germline, CDR1 is LNHNV and CDR2 YYDKDF (reference sequence). V was trimmed by 1 base and J by 8 bases, leaving 11 bases between them. This CDR3 spans 14 amino acids.

The chain is built from TRBV19 and TRBJ2-1, with D perhaps assigned TRBD1 or TRBD2 (6 bases each). The germline V gene encodes CDR1 LNHDA and CDR2 SQIVND (reference sequence). Trimming shortened V by 7 bases and J by 7 bases, and 17 bases separated the two germline ends. The CDR3 covers 14 residues. The CDR3 region is CASTGWGARNEQFF. In DNA form, the CDR3 reads TGTGCCAGTACAGGGTGGGGGGCACGTAATGAGCAGTTCTTC.

The chain joins TRBV15 to TRBJ1-5; no definite D call. The CDR3 runs to 15 residues. Germline V gene lookup returns CDR1 LNHNV and CDR2 YYDKDF (reference sequence). V was cut by 1 base and J by 2 bases, with 9 bases left in between. In DNA, the CDR3 is TGTGCCACCAGCAGAGCAGCTGAGGGCAATCAGCCCCAGCATTTT. Its protein product is CATSRAAEGNQPQHF.

V is TRBV5-8 and J is TRBJ1-2, with D perhaps matching TRBD1 (6 bases). The germline V gene has CDR1 SGHTS and CDR2 YDEGEE. Trimming cost V 0 bases and J 9 bases, with 12 bases left between them. There are 13 residues in the CDR3. CDR3: CASSLVGGKSYTF. CDR3 nucleotides: TGTGCCAGCAGCTTGGTTGGGGGCAAAAGCTACACCTTC.

This chain connects TRBV11-1 to TRBJ1-1; perhaps TRBD1 as D (5 bases). V lost 5 bases and J 4 bases, leaving 17 bases between the germline ends. This CDR3 comprises 15 residues. Germline-derived CDR1 and CDR2 are SGHAT and FQDESV (reference sequence). The DNA for the CDR3 is TGTGCCAGCAGCCCCGGACAAGGGAGAAGCACTGAAGCTTTCTTT. Translated: CASSPGQGRSTEAFF.

V and J are TRBV6-5 and TRBJ1-1; TRBD1 is a possible D gene (6 bases). V dropped 6 bases and J dropped 4 bases, with 15 bases sitting between them. The germline CDR1 and CDR2 sequences are MNHEY and SVGAGI. The CDR3 extends over 14 amino acids. As DNA, the CDR3 is TGTGCCAGCAGCTTCGGACAGAAGCCCACTGAAGCTTTCTTT. It specifies CASSFGQKPTEAFF.

This sequence joins TRBV9 and TRBJ1-1; 7 nucleotides match TRBD1. The CDR3 is made up of 14 amino acids. The germline CDR1 and CDR2 sequences are SGDLS and YYNGEE. V shed 3 bases and J 1 base; nucleotides not matched to a gene: 3. The CDR3 DNA sequence: TGTGCCAGCAGCGAGGGACAGAAGAACACTGAAGCTTTCTTT. It encodes CASSEGQKNTEAFF.

This rearrangement joins TRBV27 to TRBJ2-7, with 8 bases that match TRBD1. The CDR3 is 14 amino acids. After removal of 8 bases from V and 5 bases from J, the junction contained 11 bases not matched to a gene. Germline V lookup: CDR1 MNHEY, CDR2 SMNVEV (reference sequence). DNA for the CDR3: TGTGCCAGCTCCCGCGGGACAGGTCTAAACGAGCAGTACTTC. It encodes CASSRGTGLNEQYF.

This chain uses TRBV10-2 with TRBJ1-5; D not resolved. V lost 0 bases and J 0 bases, leaving 6 bases between the germline ends. Germline lookup yields CDR1 WSHSY and CDR2 SAAADI. The CDR3 sequence is 15 residues long. The CDR3 protein is CASSESSLSNQPQHF. The CDR3 nucleotides read TGCGCCAGCAGTGAGTCCAGTCTTAGCAATCAGCCCCAGCATTTT.

The V and J genes are TRBV6-5 and TRBJ2-7; TRBD2 matches 7 bases. Germline CDR1 MNHEY, CDR2 SVGAGI. This CDR3 spans 14 amino acids. The ends lost 6 bases at V and 0 bases at J; junction bases unmatched: 5. CDR3 amino acids: CASSWGGSSYEQYF. CDR3 in DNA: TGTGCCAGCAGCTGGGGAGGGAGCTCCTACGAGCAGTACTTC.

The chain employs TRBV6-5 and TRBJ1-4; perhaps TRBD1 as D (6 bases). The length of the CDR3 is 15 residues. Germline V CDR1 and CDR2: MNHEY, SVGAGI. V lost 4 bases and J 10 bases, leaving 19 bases between the germline ends. The CDR3 loop reads CASSSIPVQGTKLFF. DNA for the CDR3: TGTGCCAGCAGTTCCATACCTGTACAGGGAACAAAACTGTTTTTT.

The V gene is TRBV5-6, the J gene TRBJ1-3; D not resolved. Germline loops: CDR1 SGHDT, CDR2 YYEEEE. Trimming cost V 2 bases and J 0 bases, with 9 bases left between them. The CDR3 covers 15 residues. The CDR3 bases are TGTGCCAGCAGCTTCGGCAGGTCCTCTGGAAACACCATATATTTT. This gives the protein CASSFGRSSGNTIYF. Looking up the rest from reference TRBV5-6 and TRBJ1-3 gives the full variable domain: DAGVTQSPTHLIKTRGQQVTLRCSPKSGHDTVSWYQQALGQGPQFIFQYYEEEERQRGNFPDRFSGHQFPNYSSELNVNALLLGDSALYLCASSFGRSSGNTIYFGEGSWLTVV.

The chain combines TRBV5-5 with TRBJ2-1; D is undetermined. CDR3 size: 11 residues. Trimming removed 0 bases from V and 10 bases from J, with 5 bases in between. Per the germline V gene, CDR1 is SGHKS and CDR2 is YYEKEE (reference sequence). CDR3 amino acids: CASSLAWEQFF. CDR3 DNA: TGTGCCAGCAGCTTGGCGTGGGAGCAGTTCTTC.

The chain is built from TRBV20-1 and TRBJ1-2; D gene ambiguous. CDR1 DFQATT and CDR2 SNEGSKA come from the germline V gene (reference sequence). Trimming cost V 6 bases and J 8 bases, with 10 bases left between them. The CDR3 sequence is 10 residues long. The CDR3 sequence is CSAEYEGYTF. The CDR3 DNA follows: TGCAGTGCCGAATATGAGGGCTACACCTTC.

The chain has TRBV11-2 and TRBJ2-1, with 12 bases aligning to TRBD1. The germline CDR1 and CDR2 sequences are SGHAT and FQNNGV. The CDR3 spans 16 residues. Losses at the gene ends were 1 base for V and 7 bases for J; bases not matched to a gene: 5. CDR3 in amino acids: CASSLVGQGAYNEQFF. The CDR3 DNA reads as TGTGCCAGCAGCTTAGTGGGACAGGGGGCTTATAATGAGCAGTTCTTC.

V is TRBV6-5 and J is TRBJ2-7; TRBD1 matches 9 bases. J gave up 3 bases and V 7 bases, and 7 bases lay outside the gene matches. The CDR3 is made up of 14 amino acids. CDR1 MNHEY and CDR2 SVGAGI come from the germline V gene. CDR3 protein: CASIRDREFYEQYF. DNA for the CDR3: TGTGCCAGCATCCGGGACAGGGAATTCTACGAGCAGTACTTC.

The V gene is TRBV25-1, the J gene TRBJ1-1; D unresolved. The germline V gene has CDR1 MGHDK and CDR2 SYGVNS. This CDR3 region has 12 residues. Trimming took off 3 bases at V and 3 bases at J, with 5 bases between the two ends. In DNA, the CDR3 is TGTGCCAGCAGTGACCGATACACTGAAGCTTTCTTT. It encodes CASSDRYTEAFF.